This TCR beta chain originates from a study of blood T cell repertoires in COVID-19. Study-level information: Researchers got acute and convalescent COVID-19 samples from the United States, Italy and Spain.

Cohort allocation depended upon clinical history that participants reported. The authors' processing: From reference gene primer amplification, estimates of nucleated cell counts were derived. Assay used: immunoSEQ multiplex PCR; TCRdb lists only in-frame clones, some missing. Clonal size and the V and J genes are those of that table, whereas D and trimming came from the DNA. The sample has about 230,000 clones; around 92% are singletons. Germline V gene sequence: CDR1 MNHNY, CDR2 SVGAGI (reference sequence). Trimming took 6 bases from V and 6 from J, leaving 12 bases between them. The CDR3 is 14 amino acids.

The sequencing sample was made of PBMCs or T cells enriched from blood (not recorded which). V and J are TRBV6-6 and TRBJ1-6; D perhaps matches TRBD1 (6 bases). The TCR originated in a woman younger than 45 with acute COVID-19. Here the CDR3 reads CASSLTGSNSPLHF. CDR3 bases: TGTGCCAGCAGCCTCACAGGGAGTAATTCACCCCTCCACTTT.